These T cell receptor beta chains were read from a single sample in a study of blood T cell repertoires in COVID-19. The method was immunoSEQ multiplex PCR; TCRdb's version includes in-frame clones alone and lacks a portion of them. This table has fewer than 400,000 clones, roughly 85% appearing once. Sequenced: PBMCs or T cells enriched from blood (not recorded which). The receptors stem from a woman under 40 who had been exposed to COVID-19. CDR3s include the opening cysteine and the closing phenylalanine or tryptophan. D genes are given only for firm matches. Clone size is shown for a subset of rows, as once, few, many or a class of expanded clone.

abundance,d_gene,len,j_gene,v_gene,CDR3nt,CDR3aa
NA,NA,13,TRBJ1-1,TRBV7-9,TGTGCCAGCAGCCGGGGACTTAACACTGAAGCTTTCTTT,CASSRGLNTEAFF
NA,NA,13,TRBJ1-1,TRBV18,TGTGCCAGCTCACCACCAGGGAGGGCTGAAGCTTTCTTT,CASSPPGRAEAFF
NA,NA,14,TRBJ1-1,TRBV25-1,TGTGCCAGCAGTGAATACGGTATGAACACTGAAGCTTTCTTT,CASSEYGMNTEAFF
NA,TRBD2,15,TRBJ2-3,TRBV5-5,TGTGCCAGCAGCTTGCCTAGCGGGGGGACAGATACGCAGTATTTT,CASSLPSGGTDTQYF
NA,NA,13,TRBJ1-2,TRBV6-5,TGTGCCAGCTTCCGGGATATCGCCCAGGGCTACACCTTC,CASFRDIAQGYTF
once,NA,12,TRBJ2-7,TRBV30,TGTGCCTGGACCACAGGCACCTACGAGCAGTACTTC,CAWTTGTYEQYF
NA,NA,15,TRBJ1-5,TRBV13,TGTGCCAGCAGCTTAGGAGAAACAGGGTTTCAGCCCCAGCATTTT,CASSLGETGFQPQHF
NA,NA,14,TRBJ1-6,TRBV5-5,TGTGCCAGCAGCTTTTCCGGGGTAAATTCACCCCTCCACTTT,CASSFSGVNSPLHF
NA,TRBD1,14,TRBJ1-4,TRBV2,TGTGCCAGCAGTGGGACAGGGACTAATGAAAAACTGTTTTTT,CASSGTGTNEKLFF
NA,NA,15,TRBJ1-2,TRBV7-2,TGTGCCAGCAGCCCCCATATAATGAGTCCTTATGGCTACACCTTC,CASSPHIMSPYGYTF
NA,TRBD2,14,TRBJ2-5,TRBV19,TGTGCCAGTAGTATAGGGGGGGGCCAAGAGACCCAGTACTTC,CASSIGGGQETQYF
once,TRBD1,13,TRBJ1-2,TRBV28,TGTGCCAGCAGTGGACAGGGTATTTATGGCTACACCTTC,CASSGQGIYGYTF
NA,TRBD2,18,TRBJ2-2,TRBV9,TGTGCCAGCAGCGCAGAATCACTAGCGGGGGGCTACACCGGGGAGCTGTTTTTT,CASSAESLAGGYTGELFF
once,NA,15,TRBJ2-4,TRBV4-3,TGCGCCAGCAGCCAAGATTACGGAGCCAAAAACATTCAGTACTTC,CASSQDYGAKNIQYF
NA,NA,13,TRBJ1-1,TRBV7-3,TGTGCCAGCTCAGGGAACATGAACACTGAAGCTTTCTTT,CASSGNMNTEAFF
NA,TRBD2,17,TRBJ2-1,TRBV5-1,TGCGCCAGCAGCTTGGTAGAGACTAGCGGAGCGGAGAATGAGCAGTTCTTC,CASSLVETSGAENEQFF
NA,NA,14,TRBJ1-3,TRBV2,TGTGCCAGCAGCCCCTCGGAGCAAGGAAACACCATATATTTT,CASSPSEQGNTIYF
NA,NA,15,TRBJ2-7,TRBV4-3,TGCGCCAGCAGCCAAGATAAAGACAGTGGGCACGAGCAGTACTTC,CASSQDKDSGHEQYF
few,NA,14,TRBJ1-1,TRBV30,TGTGCCTGGAGCCTTCTTACAGGGAACACTGAAGCTTTCTTT,CAWSLLTGNTEAFF
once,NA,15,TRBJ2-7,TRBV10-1,TGCGCCACCGCGTCCCCTCGGGGGAACTCCTACGAGCAGTACTTC,CATASPRGNSYEQYF
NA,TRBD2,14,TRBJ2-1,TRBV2,TGTGCCAGCCTCGGACTAGCGGGTCCCAATGAGCAGTTCTTC,CASLGLAGPNEQFF
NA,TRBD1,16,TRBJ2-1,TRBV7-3,TGTGCCAGCAGTTCCATCGTGGGGACAGCGCACAATGAGCAGTTCTTC,CASSSIVGTAHNEQFF
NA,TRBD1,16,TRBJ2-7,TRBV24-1,TGTGCCACCAGTGATTCCAGGACAGGGGGGGCCTACGAGCAGTACTTC,CATSDSRTGGAYEQYF
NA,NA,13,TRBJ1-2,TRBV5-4,TGTGCCAGCAGCTTGGTAGGGAGTGAAGGCTACACCTTC,CASSLVGSEGYTF
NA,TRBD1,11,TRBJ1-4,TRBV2,TGTGCCAGCACGGGACAGGGGAAACTGTTTTTT,CASTGQGKLFF
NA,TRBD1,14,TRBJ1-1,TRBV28,TGTGCCAGCCGTGCGGACAGGAAGGGCACTGAAGCTTTCTTT,CASRADRKGTEAFF
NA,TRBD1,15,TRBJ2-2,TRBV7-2,TGTGCCAGCAGCTCCGGACAGGGCCACACCGGGGAGCTGTTTTTT,CASSSGQGHTGELFF
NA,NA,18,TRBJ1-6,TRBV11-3,TGTGCCAGCAGCTTAGACCCTCTTAATAGGGAGAGAGATTCACCCCTCCACTTT,CASSLDPLNRERDSPLHF
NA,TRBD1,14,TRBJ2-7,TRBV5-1,TGCGCCAGCAGCTCCAAGACAGGGGCCTACGAGCAGTACTTC,CASSSKTGAYEQYF
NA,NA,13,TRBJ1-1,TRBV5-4,TGTGCCAGCAGCTTGTTTCCGGTACCTGAAGCTTTCTTT,CASSLFPVPEAFF
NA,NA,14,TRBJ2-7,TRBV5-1,TGCGCCAGCAGCGGGCGGGGAAGCTCCTACGAGCAGTACTTC,CASSGRGSSYEQYF
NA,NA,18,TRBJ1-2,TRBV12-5,TGTGCTAGTGGTTTGGTAACCTCGACTGCCCCCCTCAACTATGGCTACACCTTC,CASGLVTSTAPLNYGYTF
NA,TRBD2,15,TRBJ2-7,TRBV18,TGTGCCAGCTCTCCCGCTTGGACTAGCGGGAGTCAACAGTACTTC,CASSPAWTSGSQQYF
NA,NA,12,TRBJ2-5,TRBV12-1,TGTGCCAGCAAAAACACCCAAGAGACCCAGTACTTC,CASKNTQETQYF
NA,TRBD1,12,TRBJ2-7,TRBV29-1,TGCAGCGTTCGGACAGGGGACTACGAGCAGTACTTC,CSVRTGDYEQYF
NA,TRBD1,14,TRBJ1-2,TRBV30,TGTGCCTGGAGTGTCGGACAGGGGGCGGTTGGCTACACCTTC,CAWSVGQGAVGYTF
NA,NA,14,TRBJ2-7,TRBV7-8,TGTGCCAGCAGCTCCTACAGTGGGCGAGTTGAGCAGTACTTC,CASSSYSGRVEQYF
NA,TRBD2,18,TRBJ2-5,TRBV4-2,TGTGCCAGCAGCCAAGGCGGGTCAGCGGGGGGGCCGGGAGAGACCCAGTACTTC,CASSQGGSAGGPGETQYF
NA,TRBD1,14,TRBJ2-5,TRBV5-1,TGCGCCAGCTCCAAGGACAGGGGGTCGGAGACCCAGTACTTC,CASSKDRGSETQYF
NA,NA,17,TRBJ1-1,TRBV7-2,TGTGCCAGCAACAAGGGTACGGGGGGAATGGGCTACACTGAAGCTTTCTTT,CASNKGTGGMGYTEAFF
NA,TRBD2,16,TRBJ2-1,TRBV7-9,TGTGCCAGCAGCTTAATCGGGAGGGCCCACTACAATGAGCAGTTCTTC,CASSLIGRAHYNEQFF
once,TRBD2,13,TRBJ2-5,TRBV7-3,TGTGCCAGCAGCCAACTAGCGGGGGAGACCCAGTACTTC,CASSQLAGETQYF
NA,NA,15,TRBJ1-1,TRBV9,TGTGCCAGCAGCAACAGAGGGGGATTCGGGACTGAAGCTTTCTTT,CASSNRGGFGTEAFF
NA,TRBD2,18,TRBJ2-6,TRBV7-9,TGTGCCAGCAGCGGAAGACTAGCGGGGTTCTCTGGGGCCAACGTCCTGACTTTC,CASSGRLAGFSGANVLTF
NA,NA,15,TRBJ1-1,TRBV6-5,TGTGCCAGCAGTTACTCTCCTTCTATTAGCGCTGAAGCTTTCTTT,CASSYSPSISAEAFF
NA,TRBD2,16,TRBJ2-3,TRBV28,TGTGCCAGCAGTGCTCTAGCGGGGGACCTCACAGATACGCAGTATTTT,CASSALAGDLTDTQYF
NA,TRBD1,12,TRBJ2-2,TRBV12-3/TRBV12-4,TGTGCCAGGACAGGGGTTACCGGGGAGCTGTTTTTT,CARTGVTGELFF
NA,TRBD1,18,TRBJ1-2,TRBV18,TGTGCCAGCTCACTTCGAGAAACCGGGACAGGGGGCCTCTATGGCTACACCTTC,CASSLRETGTGGLYGYTF
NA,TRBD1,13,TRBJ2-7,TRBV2,TGTGCCAGCAGGGGGGACAGTGGAAACGAGCAGTACTTC,CASRGDSGNEQYF
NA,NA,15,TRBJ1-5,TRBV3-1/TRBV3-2,TGTGCCAGCAGCCAAGATCTGCGGAACAATCAGCCCCAGCATTTT,CASSQDLRNNQPQHF
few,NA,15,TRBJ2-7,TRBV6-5,TGTGCCAGCAGTTATCGGCAGGGCCTTACGTACGAGCAGTACTTC,CASSYRQGLTYEQYF
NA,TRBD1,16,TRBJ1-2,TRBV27,TGTGCCAGCAGTTCACTGGGACAGGGGAGAAACTATGGCTACACCTTC,CASSSLGQGRNYGYTF
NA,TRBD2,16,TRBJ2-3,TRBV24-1,TGTGCCACCAGTGATAGCGGGAGGGACGTCACAGATACGCAGTATTTT,CATSDSGRDVTDTQYF
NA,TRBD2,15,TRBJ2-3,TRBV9,TGTGCCAGCAGCGTAGCGGGACTAGCGGCAGATACGCAGTATTTT,CASSVAGLAADTQYF
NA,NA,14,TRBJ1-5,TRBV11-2,TGTGCCAGCAGCTTAGGCGATAGCAATCAGCCCCAGCATTTT,CASSLGDSNQPQHF
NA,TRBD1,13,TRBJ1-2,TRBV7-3,TGTGCCAGCAGCCTCGGACAGGGGGACCATCTCTCGTTC,CASSLGQGDHLSF
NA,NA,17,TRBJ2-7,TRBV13,TGTGCCAGCAGCTTAAGTTCCGGTGTAGTTTTATCCTACGAGCAGTACTTC,CASSLSSGVVLSYEQYF
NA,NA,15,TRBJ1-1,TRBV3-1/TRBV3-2,TGTGCCAGCAGCGCCATAATACAGGGTTTGGGTGAAGCTTTCTTT,CASSAIIQGLGEAFF
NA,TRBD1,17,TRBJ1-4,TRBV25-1,TGTGCCAGCAGTGATGAGACAGGGGTAGGAACTAATGAAAAACTGTTTTTT,CASSDETGVGTNEKLFF
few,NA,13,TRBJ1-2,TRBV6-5,TGTGCCACCTCGTCCGGACAACGCTATGGCTACACCTTC,CATSSGQRYGYTF